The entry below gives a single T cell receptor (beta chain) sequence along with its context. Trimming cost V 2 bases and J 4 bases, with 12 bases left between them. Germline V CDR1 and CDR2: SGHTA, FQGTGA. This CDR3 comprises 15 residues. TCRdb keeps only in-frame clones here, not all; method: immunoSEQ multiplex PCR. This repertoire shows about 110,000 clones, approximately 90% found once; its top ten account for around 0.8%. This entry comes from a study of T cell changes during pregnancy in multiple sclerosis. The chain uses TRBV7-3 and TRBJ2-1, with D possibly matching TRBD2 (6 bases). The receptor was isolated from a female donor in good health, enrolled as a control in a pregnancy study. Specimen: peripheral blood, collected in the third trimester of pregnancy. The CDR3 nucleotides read TGTGCCAGCAGCTTATTCGGGGGTGATTACAATGAGCAGTTCTTC. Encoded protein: CASSLFGGDYNEQFF.